These T cell receptor beta chains were read from a single sample in a study of long-term antiretroviral therapy in people with HIV. Produced via immunoSEQ multiplex PCR; TCRdb's table is partial and in-frame only. The sample carries about 39,000 clones, around 79% recorded once. The sample here was unsorted PBMCs, taken 0.6 years after starting antiretroviral therapy. The receptors were sampled from a man between 18 and 35 years old with HIV. Each CDR3 is given with its conserved first and last residue. The D gene is left open where the match is weak. Clone size is given for some rows only: seen once, a few or many times, or a class if the clone is expanded.

V: TRBV5-1; D: -; size: -; J: TRBJ1-2; CDR3: CASSFGRVSTGGYTF; DNA: TGCGCCAGCAGCTTCGGGCGGGTGTCGACGGGGGGCTACACCTTC
V: TRBV7-2; D: -; size: -; J: TRBJ1-5; CDR3: CASSLEQLSPQHF; DNA: TGTGCCAGCAGCTTAGAACAGCTCTCCCCCCAGCATTTT
V: TRBV6-6; D: -; size: -; J: TRBJ2-3; CDR3: CASSLAQGQGQYF; DNA: TGTGCCAGCAGTTTGGCCCAGGGGCAGGGGCAGTATTTT
V: TRBV11-2; D: TRBD1; size: -; J: TRBJ2-2; CDR3: CASSLSWTGGTGELFF; DNA: TGTGCCAGCAGCTTGTCTTGGACAGGGGGAACCGGGGAGCTGTTTTTT
V: TRBV18; D: TRBD2; size: -; J: TRBJ2-1; CDR3: CASSPPGAGAYNEQFF; DNA: TGTGCCAGCTCACCACCTGGCGCGGGAGCCTACAATGAGCAGTTCTTC
V: TRBV18; D: -; size: -; J: TRBJ2-1; CDR3: CASSPLPSDYNEQFF; DNA: TGTGCCAGCTCACCACTGCCCTCGGATTACAATGAGCAGTTCTTC
V: TRBV28; D: TRBD1; size: -; J: TRBJ1-2; CDR3: CASSYQDRGLGGYTF; DNA: TGTGCCAGCAGTTACCAGGACAGGGGGTTAGGAGGCTACACCTTC
V: TRBV6-6; D: TRBD1; size: -; J: TRBJ2-5; CDR3: CASSYTKTGGETQYF; DNA: TGTGCCAGCAGTTACACAAAGACAGGGGGCGAGACCCAGTACTTC
V: TRBV19; D: -; size: -; J: TRBJ2-1; CDR3: CATVQGNEQFF; DNA: TGTGCCACCGTCCAGGGCAATGAGCAGTTCTTC
V: TRBV18; D: -; size: once; J: TRBJ2-7; CDR3: CASSLGAYEQYF; DNA: TGTGCCAGCTCACTCGGAGCCTACGAGCAGTACTTC
V: TRBV7-6; D: -; size: -; J: TRBJ2-2; CDR3: CASSFPWRDNANTGELFF; DNA: TGTGCCAGCAGCTTCCCGTGGAGGGACAACGCGAACACCGGGGAGCTGTTTTTT
V: TRBV7-3; D: -; size: -; J: TRBJ1-1; CDR3: CASSLGQLNTEAFF; DNA: TGTGCCAGCAGCTTAGGGCAGCTTAACACTGAAGCTTTCTTT
V: TRBV7-8; D: TRBD2; size: -; J: TRBJ2-3; CDR3: CASSNEGLAGVSGPDTQYF; DNA: TGTGCCAGCAGCAACGAGGGACTAGCGGGAGTTTCGGGACCAGATACGCAGTATTTT
V: TRBV7-2; D: -; size: -; J: TRBJ1-1; CDR3: CASSTLGTWKNTEAFF; DNA: TGTGCCAGCAGCACTCTTGGGACATGGAAGAACACTGAAGCTTTCTTT
V: TRBV6-1; D: -; size: -; J: TRBJ2-7; CDR3: CASSEQAHYEQYF; DNA: TGTGCCAGCAGTGAACAGGCACATTACGAGCAGTACTTC
V: TRBV19; D: TRBD2; size: -; J: TRBJ2-5; CDR3: CASSYGRRETQYF; DNA: TGTGCCAGTAGTTACGGGAGGAGAGAGACCCAGTACTTC